The text below deals with one T cell receptor (beta chain). Its antigen is still unknown. These data are taken from a study of T cells in localized non-small cell lung cancer. Study-wide findings and caveats: T cell clonality was highest in uninvolved adjacent lung, above tumor. Median detection of top 100 tumor clones in adjacent lung was 57 clones. Sequence data derive from only one tumor region, so heterogeneity remains possible.

Measured with immunoSEQ multiplex PCR; TCRdb has only the in-frame clones, and not every one. The sample contains about 70,000 clones, about 90% of which appear only once. The receptor was derived from a male donor at least 60 years old with stage III squamous cell lung carcinoma. The sample in question was peripheral blood, obtained before any cancer treatment.

CDR3 sequence: CASSPGGIPYGYTF. CDR3 DNA sequence: TGTGCCAGCTCACCAGGAGGGATCCCCTACGGCTACACCTTC. V usage is TRBV18 and J usage is TRBJ1-2, with D unresolved. The V end was cut by 2 bases, the J end by 8 bases, with 15 bases between. Germline CDR1 KGHSH, CDR2 LQKENI. This CDR3 is 14 amino acids long.